Sequencing of this TCR beta chain was carried out in a study of blood T cell repertoires in COVID-19. The wider study: From the United States, Italy and Spain came samples of acute and convalescent COVID-19. PBMCs, B-cell-depleted T cells, or T cells provided the cDNA or gDNA that made up the material.

This clone showed up just a few times. As originally analysed: Amplifying reference gene primers gave estimates of nucleated cell counts. Sequencing used immunoSEQ multiplex PCR; TCRdb keeps in-frame clones, though not all of them. V and J calls plus clone size are reproduced from that table; the DNA served to infer D and trimming. Of around 130,000 clones in the sample, 80% to 90% were seen once. The material sequenced was peripheral blood. The receptor's source is a human donor in a cohort sampled during active COVID-19.

CDR3 region: CASRTGGAENTEAFF. DNA of the CDR3: TGCGCCAGTCGGACAGGGGGCGCGGAAAACACTGAAGCTTTCTTT. The J gene is TRBJ1-1, the V gene TRBV10-2; TRBD1 aligns across 11 bases. The CDR3 runs 15 residues. With V trimmed by 9 bases and J by 2 bases, 8 bases remained unmatched. Germline lookup yields CDR1 WSHSY and CDR2 SAAADI.